Following are 26 T cell receptor beta chains from one sample sequenced in a study of T cells in Graves' hyperthyroidism and ophthalmopathy. RNA transcripts gave rise to amplified TCR beta CDR3 regions. First-round RT-PCR with HTBI primers amplified the TCR CDR3 region. TCRdb re-analysed the multiplex PCR reads in MiXCR, keeping a single row per CDR3 protein. The sample contains 500,000 to 550,000 distinct CDR3 sequences, 20% of which appear only once. Sequencing input: blood. The receptors here all came from a man aged 40-55 years with Graves' ophthalmopathy.

This clonotype was seen a few times. The J gene is TRBJ2-5, the V gene TRBV5-1; tentatively, D is TRBD1 (7 bases). The V and J ends lost 2 bases and 5 bases respectively, with 19 bases between them. Looked up from germline, CDR1 is SGHRS and CDR2 is YFSETQ. The CDR3 runs to 16 residues. The CDR3 is CASSLAARGAEETQYF. The CDR3 bases are TGCGCCAGCAGCTTAGCTGCCAGGGGGGCGGAGGAGACCCAGTACTTC.

The J gene is TRBJ2-2, the V gene TRBV5-1, with 8 bases identical to TRBD2. V dropped 0 bases and J dropped 2; count of bases not matched to a gene: 6. The length of the CDR3 is 17 residues. Germline assignment: CDR1 SGHRS and CDR2 YFSETQ. The CDR3 loop is CASSLGGRGGNTGELFF. In DNA form, the CDR3 reads TGCGCCAGCAGCTTGGGCGGCCGGGGGGGCAACACCGGGGAGCTGTTTTTT.

J is TRBJ1-1 and V is TRBV6-1, with D maybe TRBD1 (6 bases). Germline loops: CDR1 MNHNS, CDR2 SASEGT. The CDR3 has 11 amino acids. Deletions cut 6 bases from V and 7 bases from J, with 9 bases between. CDR3 protein: CASRRQVEAFF. CDR3 in DNA: TGTGCCAGCAGGAGACAGGTTGAAGCTTTCTTT.

The J gene is TRBJ1-3, the V gene TRBV7-6, with no clear D. V lost 8 bases to trimming and J lost 4 bases, with 18 bases between them. Germline lookup yields CDR1 SGHVS and CDR2 FNYEAQ. There are 15 residues in the CDR3. CDR3 sequence: CASSPHPEGGNTIYF. For the CDR3, the DNA is TGTGCCAGCTCCCCCCATCCCGAAGGAGGAAACACCATATATTTT.

This chain uses TRBV27 with TRBJ2-7; TRBD1 aligns across 7 bases. This CDR3 spans 14 amino acids. Germline CDR1 and CDR2: MNHEY and SMNVEV (reference sequence). V dropped 6 bases and J dropped 3; count of bases not matched to a gene: 8. The CDR3 region has the DNA TGTGCCAGCAGAGGAGAACAGGGGTTCTACGAGCAGTACTTC. Translating it yields CASRGEQGFYEQYF.

This clonotype was found a few times. The CDR3 DNA is TGCGCCAGCAGCCAGGGAGCTAGCGGGGAGCAAGAGACCCAGTACTTC. As protein: CASSQGASGEQETQYF. J is TRBJ2-5 and V is TRBV5-1; 9 nucleotides agree with TRBD2. CDR3 length equals 16 residues. The V gene's germline CDR1 is SGHRS and CDR2 YFSETQ. V was pared by 4 bases and J by 2 bases, with 9 bases of the junction left unmatched.

The sample holds many counts of this clonotype. The V call is TRBV11-2, the J call TRBJ2-5, with a tentative D call TRBD2 (5 bases). From germline, CDR1 is SGHAT and CDR2 FQNNGV. V was shortened by 1 base and J by 5 bases, with 11 bases between the two germline ends. CDR3 length equals 14 residues. The CDR3, as DNA: TGTGCCAGCAGCTTAGGTTCCTCGGGGGAGACCCAGTACTTC. Translating it yields CASSLGSSGETQYF.

There are a few counts of this clonotype. The rearrangement joins TRBV10-3 to TRBJ2-7, with D unresolved. The CDR3 consists of 13 residues. V was clipped by 3 bases and J by 7 bases, with 13 bases between them. Germline CDR1 is ENHRY and CDR2 is SYGVKD. The CDR3 region is CAISDRLETEQYF. CDR3 in DNA: TGTGCCATCAGTGATAGGTTAGAAACTGAGCAGTACTTC.

This chain joins TRBV9 and TRBJ2-3; D ambiguous. CDR1 is SGDLS and CDR2 is YYNGEE in the germline V gene. Trimming took 0 bases from V and 5 from J, leaving 16 bases between them. The CDR3 is made up of 16 amino acids. The CDR3 loop is CASSVGVDSWIDTQYF. In DNA, the CDR3 is TGTGCCAGCAGCGTAGGGGTCGATTCCTGGATAGATACGCAGTATTTT.

The table lists this clonotype with a count of one. A much more abundant neighbour one base away suggests this may be a read error. The chain combines TRBV7-2 with TRBJ2-7; D possibly corresponds to TRBD2 (5 bases). V was pared by 2 bases and J by 2 bases, with 7 bases between. There are 13 residues in the CDR3. Germline-derived CDR1 and CDR2 are SGHTA and FQGNSA. The CDR3 sequence: CASSLSGPYEQYF. The CDR3 region has the DNA TGTGCCAGCAGCTTAAGCGGCCCCTACGAGCAGTACTTC.

This clonotype was detected ten times or more. This chain joins TRBV7-2 and TRBJ2-3; 7 bases match TRBD2. The trim removed 0 bases at V and 2 bases at J, leaving 5 bases unmatched. Germline V gene sequence: CDR1 SGHTA, CDR2 FQGNSA. The CDR3 covers 16 residues. This CDR3 reads CASSLAPSGITDTQYF. The CDR3 bases are TGTGCCAGCAGCTTAGCTCCTAGCGGAATCACAGATACGCAGTATTTT.

This clonotype was seen a few times. This chain connects TRBV30 to TRBJ2-2; D not certain. Per germline, CDR1 GTSNPN and CDR2 SVGIG (reference sequence). The CDR3 length is 13 residues. Here the CDR3 reads CATSVGNTGELFF. CDR3 DNA sequence: TGTGCGACCTCGGTAGGGAACACCGGGGAGCTGTTTTTT.

This clonotype was observed at least ten times. The chain has TRBV11-2 and TRBJ2-2, with a tentative D call TRBD2 (5 bases). The length of the CDR3 is 15 residues. The V and J ends lost 1 base and 2 bases respectively, with 8 bases between them. From germline, CDR1 is SGHAT and CDR2 FQNNGV. In nucleotides, the CDR3 is TGTGCCAGCAGCTTAGGAGGACTCAACACCGGGGAGCTGTTTTTT. It codes for CASSLGGLNTGELFF.

The count of this clonotype is one. The chain uses TRBV4-2 and TRBJ1-4; D is undetermined. CDR1 and CDR2 (germline): LGHNA, YNFKEQ. This CDR3 has 14 residues. V dropped 0 bases and J dropped 8 bases, with 10 bases sitting between them. This CDR3 reads CASSQDRQDEKLFF. CDR3 DNA: TGTGCCAGCAGCCAAGATCGGCAAGACGAAAAACTGTTTTTT.

Concerning this clonotype: Just one base apart from a much larger clone, this may be a read error. The chain combines TRBV2 with TRBJ2-1; 7 bases agree with TRBD2. Per the germline V gene, CDR1 is SNHLY and CDR2 is FYNNEI. V lost 8 bases, J lost 7 bases, and 17 bases stayed unmatched. The CDR3 totals 16 residues. The DNA of the CDR3 is TGTGCCAGCCTTCGGGATGGGCTAGCGGAGGAGAATGAGCAGTTCTTC. It codes for CASLRDGLAEENEQFF.

Concerning this clonotype: This could be a read error, since a much larger clone is one nucleotide away. The chain joins TRBV11-2 to TRBJ2-1; D tentatively reads TRBD1 or TRBD2 (6 bases each). CDR1 and CDR2 from the germline V gene are SGHAT and FQNNGV. CDR3 size: 15 residues. As DNA, the CDR3 is TGTACCAGCCGTCTCACCGGGGGCACGGGGAATGAGCAGTTCTTC. It encodes CTSRLTGGTGNEQFF.

This clonotype has more than one count but fewer than ten. This may be a read error: a much more frequent sequence differs by one nucleotide. The V call is TRBV12-3 or TRBV12-4, the J call TRBJ1-2; D not certain. V gave up 2 bases and J gave up 3 bases, with 10 bases separating them. CDR3 length: 14 residues. CDR3 sequence: CASSLLGEDYGYTF. The CDR3 nucleotides read TGTGCCAGCAGTTTATTGGGAGAAGACTATGGCTACACCTTC.

This clonotype appeared a few times. This sequence joins TRBV12-3 or TRBV12-4 and TRBJ1-5, with D perhaps matching TRBD1 (5 bases). V was trimmed by 2 bases and J by 4 bases, leaving 12 bases between them. CDR3 length: 15 amino acids. The CDR3, as DNA: TGTGCCAGCAGTTTACGCAGGGTAGGGAATCAGCCCCAGCATTTT. It translates to CASSLRRVGNQPQHF.

The chain uses TRBV10-3 and TRBJ2-1; TRBD2 is a possible D gene (6 bases). This CDR3 is built from 16 residues. Trimming took off 6 bases at V and 6 bases at J, with 21 bases between the two ends. Germline V CDR1 and CDR2: ENHRY, SYGVKD. The CDR3 DNA follows: TGTGCCATCAGCCGTCGGGAGCGAGGTTCGTCCAATGAGCAGTTCTTC. Translation gives CAISRRERGSSNEQFF.

This clonotype was picked up a small number of times. The V gene is TRBV7-8, the J gene TRBJ1-6; D unresolved. There are 17 residues in the CDR3. CDR1 is SGHVS and CDR2 is FQNEAQ in the germline V gene. Trimming took 3 bases from V and 7 from J, leaving 19 bases between them. The CDR3 nucleotides are TGTGCCAGCAGCTTTCCACCCAGCGGCGGCGCAAATTCACCCCTCCACTTT. As protein: CASSFPPSGGANSPLHF.

This clonotype was seen more than once but under ten times. J is TRBJ1-5 and V is TRBV19; tentative D call: TRBD1 (5 bases). CDR3 length: 14 residues. The V end lost 3 bases, the J end lost 7 bases, and 13 bases lay between the germline ends. The germline V gene has CDR1 LNHDA and CDR2 SQIVND (reference sequence). The CDR3 DNA is TGTGCCAGTAGTATCAGGGAGTTGCGGCAGCCCCAGCATTTT. Its translation: CASSIRELRQPQHF.

The sample holds many counts of this clonotype. V gene TRBV5-1 combines with J gene TRBJ2-7, with D maybe TRBD1 (6 bases). CDR1 is SGHRS, CDR2 YFSETQ, per germline. The germline V and J ends were trimmed by 4 bases and 4 bases, with 15 bases remaining between them. The CDR3 consists of 14 residues. The CDR3 loop reads CASSHGTPQYEQYF. The CDR3, as DNA: TGCGCCAGCAGCCATGGGACACCACAATACGAGCAGTACTTC.

Note on this clonotype: This may be a read error, as it is one base from a much larger clone. The chain carries TRBV28 and TRBJ2-1; tentative D call: TRBD1 (5 bases). CDR3 size: 16 residues. With 4 bases removed from V and 4 bases from J, the gap between germline ends came to 17 bases. CDR1 and CDR2 from the germline V gene are MDHEN and SYDVKM. Here the CDR3 reads CASSSLREKEYNEQFF. The DNA of the CDR3 is TGTGCCAGCAGTTCGCTCAGGGAAAAGGAGTACAATGAGCAGTTCTTC.

The chain carries TRBV10-2 and TRBJ2-3, with D perhaps assigned TRBD1 or TRBD2 (5 bases each). The germline V and J ends were trimmed by 6 bases and 1 base, with 14 bases remaining between them. The CDR3 totals 15 residues. The germline V gene encodes CDR1 WSHSY and CDR2 SAAADI. CDR3 protein: CASRGTGSGTDTQYF. The CDR3, as DNA: TGCGCCAGCAGGGGGACGGGATCCGGCACAGATACGCAGTATTTT.

This clonotype has at least ten counts. The gene calls are TRBV2 and TRBJ1-5, with D unresolved. Per the germline V gene, CDR1 is SNHLY and CDR2 is FYNNEI. Trimming pared 5 bases from V and 0 bases from J, leaving 11 bases between. The CDR3 is 15 amino acids. The CDR3 DNA is TGTGCCAGCAGTTACACAGCTTATAGCAATCAGCCCCAGCATTTT. It specifies CASSYTAYSNQPQHF.

The genes are TRBV7-8 and TRBJ2-7, with D perhaps TRBD2 (5 bases). CDR1 SGHVS and CDR2 FQNEAQ come from the germline V gene. Trimming shortened V by 1 base and J by 2 bases, and 15 bases separated the two germline ends. The CDR3 has 16 residues. CDR3 sequence (DNA): TGTGCCAGCAGCTTAGTAGCGAATAGTGCGGCCTACGAGCAGTACTTC. It encodes CASSLVANSAAYEQYF.